Detailed here is one T cell receptor (beta chain). The data originate from a study of blood T cell repertoires in COVID-19. The overall study: The study drew acute and convalescent COVID-19 samples from the United States, Italy and Spain. T cells, B-cell-depleted T cells, or PBMCs supplied cDNA or gDNA.

Looked up from germline, CDR1 is SQVTM and CDR2 is ANQGSEA. V was pared by 7 bases and J by 2 bases, with 15 bases between. The length of the CDR3 is 14 residues. As handled by the study authors: Cell counts per sample came from amplifying reference gene primers. Clones were read by immunoSEQ multiplex PCR, and TCRdb kept only the in-frame ones, dropping some. The DNA was the basis for D and trimming; V, J and clone size are from that table. The sample includes some 180,000 clones, 88% seen only once; the top ten take under 6.5%. The chain recombines TRBV29-1 with TRBJ2-1; possible D gene TRBD2, 5 bases. Material: peripheral blood. The sequence was collected from a man in his forties or fifties with active or convalescent COVID-19. CDR3 in DNA: TGCAGCGCCGGATATAGCGCTACCTACAATGAGCAGTTCTTC. Translating gives CSAGYSATYNEQFF.